A selection of T cell receptor beta chains follows, all from one sample in a study of blood T cell repertoires in COVID-19. Some clones are missing from TCRdb's copy, which holds only in-frame ones; the method was immunoSEQ multiplex PCR. The table includes some 150,000 clones, about 88% detected once. Specimen: peripheral blood. The origin of the receptors is a woman aged 80 or over in a cohort sampled during active or convalescent COVID-19. CDR3s include the opening cysteine and the closing phenylalanine or tryptophan. A D gene is named only where the DNA matches it firmly. Size values are once, few and many counts, or a class for expanded clones, and some rows have none.

v_call,d_call,clone_size,j_call,cdr3_nt,cdr3_aa
TRBV19,NA,NA,TRBJ2-7,TGTGCCAGTAGTATAAGTTTCCGGTACGAGCAGTACTTC,CASSISFRYEQYF
TRBV7-6,NA,NA,TRBJ2-2,TGTGCCAGCAGCTTCCTAGCGTCGAACACCGGGGAGCTGTTTTTT,CASSFLASNTGELFF
TRBV13,TRBD1,NA,TRBJ1-2,TGTGCCAGCCGGATGGGGACAGGGGTTTATGGCTACACCTTC,CASRMGTGVYGYTF
TRBV7-8,TRBD1,few,TRBJ1-2,TGTGCCAGCAGCCCCCGGACAGGGTATGGCTACACCTTC,CASSPRTGYGYTF
TRBV19,NA,NA,TRBJ1-1,TGTGCCAGTAGTATAGGGTACAGCTACACTGAAGCTTTCTTT,CASSIGYSYTEAFF
TRBV19,TRBD1,NA,TRBJ1-5,TGTGCCAGTACCGCTGGTGAGTGGGCAAGGGGGCCCCCAAATAGCAATCAGCCCCAGCATTTT,CASTAGEWARGPPNSNQPQHF
TRBV30,TRBD1,NA,TRBJ1-3,TGTGCCTGGGTCCGGGACAGACCGATCCGCTCTGGAAACACCATATATTTT,CAWVRDRPIRSGNTIYF
TRBV9,NA,once,TRBJ2-1,TGTGCCAGCAGCGTAAGGGGATCGAATGAGCAGTTCTTC,CASSVRGSNEQFF
TRBV10-3,NA,NA,TRBJ2-5,TGTGCCATCAGAGAGGGTGGGCGCCAAGAGACCCAGTACTTC,CAIREGGRQETQYF
TRBV5-1,NA,NA,TRBJ2-6,TGCGCCAGCAGCTATTTTTCCCCCGGCTCTGGGGCCAACGTCCTGACTTTC,CASSYFSPGSGANVLTF
TRBV24-1,TRBD2,NA,TRBJ2-5,TGTGCCACCAGTGACCCCGGGGGGGGATTCCAAGAGACCCAGTACTTC,CATSDPGGGFQETQYF
TRBV4-1,NA,NA,TRBJ1-2,TGCGCCAGCAGCCAGCCCAACCCGGGGGTTCCTGGCTACACCTTC,CASSQPNPGVPGYTF
TRBV18,TRBD2,NA,TRBJ2-2,TGTGCCAGCTCACCACCAACTAGCGGGAACACCGGGGAGCTGTTTTTT,CASSPPTSGNTGELFF
TRBV6-5,NA,NA,TRBJ2-5,TGTGCCAGCAAGGGAGGACAGGCGGAGACCCAGTACTTC,CASKGGQAETQYF
TRBV29-1,NA,NA,TRBJ1-4,TGCAGCGCGTGGGAGGGGGAAAAACTGTTTTTT,CSAWEGEKLFF
TRBV30,NA,NA,TRBJ2-1,TGTGCCTGGAGGCCGTCCTCGCAGGGGTACAATGAGCAGTTCTTC,CAWRPSSQGYNEQFF
TRBV5-4,NA,NA,TRBJ1-2,TGTGCCAGCAGCTTGGGGTCAGGGGCCCCCTATGGCTACACCTTC,CASSLGSGAPYGYTF
TRBV28,NA,once,TRBJ2-3,TGTGCCAGCACCCAACTGGACTATTATAACACAGATACGCAGTATTTT,CASTQLDYYNTDTQYF
TRBV28,NA,NA,TRBJ1-1,TGTGCCAGCAGTCCCCGACAGTTTGAAGCTTTCTTT,CASSPRQFEAFF
TRBV6-1,TRBD1,once,TRBJ1-4,TGTGCCAGCAGGAGCGGACAGGGCGACGAAAAACTGTTTTTT,CASRSGQGDEKLFF
TRBV27,TRBD1,NA,TRBJ1-1,TGTGCCAGCAGCCAGGGACAGGCCACTGAAGCTTTCTTT,CASSQGQATEAFF
TRBV10-3,TRBD1,NA,TRBJ1-1,TGTGCCATCAGTGAGTTCCCTGGGACAGGGGAAACTGAAGCTTTCTTT,CAISEFPGTGETEAFF
TRBV30,NA,NA,TRBJ2-1,TGTGCCTGGAGTGGAGCGAAATACAATGAGCAGTTCTTC,CAWSGAKYNEQFF
TRBV5-1,TRBD2,NA,TRBJ2-3,TGCGCCAGCAGCTTGGCCCCCCTGACTAGCGGGAGTGCCACAGATACGCAGTATTTT,CASSLAPLTSGSATDTQYF
TRBV6-5,NA,NA,TRBJ1-1,TGTGCCAGCAGCGACAGGCGGAACACTGAAGCTTTCTTT,CASSDRRNTEAFF
TRBV5-1,TRBD1,NA,TRBJ1-5,TGCGCCAGCAGCTTGGGACAGGGTCTCAATCAGCCCCAGCATTTT,CASSLGQGLNQPQHF
TRBV28,NA,NA,TRBJ1-1,TGTGCCAGCAGTTTGAAGTTCGGAGCTTTCTTT,CASSLKFGAFF
TRBV11-2,NA,NA,TRBJ2-5,TGTGCCAGCAGCTTAAGGGGGTACTTCCGGGAGACCCAGTACTTC,CASSLRGYFRETQYF
TRBV7-2,NA,NA,TRBJ1-2,TGTGCCAGCAGCTTTCGCACGGGACTTAACTATGGCTACACCTTC,CASSFRTGLNYGYTF
TRBV10-3,TRBD2,NA,TRBJ2-1,TGTGCCACCCACCCTGGACTAGCGAAGGATGAGCAGTTCTTC,CATHPGLAKDEQFF
TRBV18,NA,NA,TRBJ2-5,TGTGCCAGCTCACCAGGGGCAGGGGCGAGGGAGACCCAGTACTTC,CASSPGAGARETQYF
TRBV11-3,NA,NA,TRBJ2-7,TGTGCCAGCAGCCCGGGCGGGACGGGGACCTACGAGCAGTACTTC,CASSPGGTGTYEQYF
TRBV7-8,TRBD1,NA,TRBJ1-2,TGTGCCAGCAGCCCCGACAGGGGCGTTGACTATGGCTACACCTTC,CASSPDRGVDYGYTF
TRBV6-5,TRBD1,NA,TRBJ2-2,TGTGCCAGCAGTTTGACAGGGGGAATAACCGGGGAGCTGTTTTTT,CASSLTGGITGELFF
TRBV5-4,TRBD2,NA,TRBJ2-1,TGTGCCAGCAGCTCCGGGACTAGCGGGGCCCACGGTGAGCAGTTCTTC,CASSSGTSGAHGEQFF
TRBV6-6,NA,NA,TRBJ1-6,TGTGCCAGCACCCCTTCGGTGGGCTCCAGTTCACCCCTCCACTTT,CASTPSVGSSSPLHF
TRBV10-2,NA,NA,TRBJ2-1,TGCGCCAGCAGTGAGGGGGGCCGGGATGAGCAGTTCTTC,CASSEGGRDEQFF
TRBV2,NA,NA,TRBJ2-7,TGTGCCAGCAGTTTCGAAGGCGGGGACTACGAGCAGTACTTC,CASSFEGGDYEQYF
TRBV5-1,NA,few,TRBJ2-6,TGCGCCAGCAGCTTGACAGAGAGCTCTGGGGCCAACGTCCTGACTTTC,CASSLTESSGANVLTF
TRBV6-2/TRBV6-3,TRBD2,NA,TRBJ2-1,TGTGCCAGCAGTTACGTAGCGGGGCTCAATGAGCAGTTCTTC,CASSYVAGLNEQFF
TRBV27,NA,NA,TRBJ1-4,TGTGCCAGCAGGAGTAATGAAAAACTGTTTTTT,CASRSNEKLFF
TRBV12-3/TRBV12-4,NA,once,TRBJ1-6,TGTGCCAGCAGTAGCGGGGTGTCACCCCTCCACTTT,CASSSGVSPLHF
TRBV7-9,TRBD1,NA,TRBJ2-2,TGTGCCAGCAGCCGAAAGGGACAGGGTTCCGGGGAGCTGTTTTTT,CASSRKGQGSGELFF
TRBV7-6,NA,NA,TRBJ1-5,TGTGCCAGCAGCTTAATGGTCGGAGGTTCGAGTCAGCCCCAGCATTTT,CASSLMVGGSSQPQHF
TRBV19,TRBD1,NA,TRBJ1-1,TGTGCCAGTAGTACTGGGACAGCTAACACTGAAGCTTTCTTT,CASSTGTANTEAFF
TRBV5-1,TRBD2,NA,TRBJ2-5,TGCGCCAGCAGTCCAGGAACGGGGAGGGGAGAGACCCAGTACTTC,CASSPGTGRGETQYF
TRBV6-2/TRBV6-3,TRBD2,NA,TRBJ2-1,TGTGCCAGCAGCTTTCCCCGGATAGCGGGGGGCCCGGAGGAGGGGAACAATGAGCAGTTCTTC,CASSFPRIAGGPEEGNNEQFF
TRBV6-5,TRBD2,NA,TRBJ2-2,TGTGCCGGTGGGACTAGCGGGAGGGCCCCCGGGGAGCTGTTTTTT,CAGGTSGRAPGELFF
TRBV7-8,TRBD2,NA,TRBJ2-5,TGTGCCAGCAGCGACCCGGCGGCGGGAGGTCTCCAAGAGACCCAGTACTTC,CASSDPAAGGLQETQYF
TRBV11-3,TRBD2,NA,TRBJ2-1,TGTGCCAGCGGACTAGCGGGCGGGAATGAGCAGTTCTTC,CASGLAGGNEQFF
TRBV5-8,NA,few,TRBJ1-4,TGTGCCAGCAGCTTCGGAGCAACTAATGAAAAACTGTTTTTT,CASSFGATNEKLFF
TRBV25-1,NA,NA,TRBJ1-1,TGTGCCAGCAAAGGGGGGAACACTGAAGCTTTCTTT,CASKGGNTEAFF
TRBV5-5,NA,few,TRBJ1-2,TGTGCCAGCAGCCTCGACCTGGAGGGCTACACCTTC,CASSLDLEGYTF
TRBV30,TRBD1,NA,TRBJ2-4,TGTGCCTGGAGTGTGGTTAGACAGGGGGACATTCAGTACTTC,CAWSVVRQGDIQYF
TRBV5-1,TRBD1,NA,TRBJ2-7,TGCGCCAGCAGCCCTGCCCCGGGACAGGGGGCTGAGGAGCAGTACTTC,CASSPAPGQGAEEQYF
TRBV7-6,NA,NA,TRBJ2-2,TGTGCCAGCAGCCCGAGCGGGCCGGGAACCGGGGAGCTGTTTTTT,CASSPSGPGTGELFF
TRBV30,NA,NA,TRBJ2-7,TGTGCCTGGAGTGACTACACTAGCTCCTACGAGCAGTACTTC,CAWSDYTSSYEQYF
TRBV12-3/TRBV12-4,TRBD2,NA,TRBJ2-1,TGTGCCAGCAGTCCGCCGGGGGGTGAGCAGTTCTTC,CASSPPGGEQFF
TRBV5-1,TRBD1,NA,TRBJ2-5,TGCGCCAGCAGCTTGGATAGGACAGGGCTACAAGAGACCCAGTACTTC,CASSLDRTGLQETQYF
TRBV7-2,NA,NA,TRBJ1-6,TGTGCCAGCAGCCAAACCCCGGGGTCACCCCTCCACTTT,CASSQTPGSPLHF